The 10 T cell receptor beta chains below come from one sample, sequenced in a study of vaccination and CD4 T cells after COVID-19. Once obtained from cultured CD4+ T cells, the DNA was sequenced using the Oncomine TCR Beta short-read assay. TCRdb fed the PCR reads into MiXCR, producing one record per CDR3 protein. Of approximately 17,000 distinct CDR3 sequences in the sample, more than 40% are singletons; the top ten hold 5% to 8%. Described treatment: roughly 10-day PBMC culture with coronavirus spike peptide pools or control peptides (ViraFEST assay). Their antigen targets remain unknown. This specimen consisted of CD4+ T cells from blood, cultured in vitro, obtained after SARS-CoV-2 vaccination. The receptors stem from a human donor who had recovered from COVID-19.

The chain recombines TRBV5-6 with TRBJ1-2; D remains ambiguous. Trimming took 3 bases from V and 2 from J, leaving 11 bases between them. The CDR3 is 14 residues long. Germline lookup yields CDR1 SGHDT and CDR2 YYEEEE. The DNA of the CDR3 is TGTGCCAGCAGCTCCGGCGGCAGCAACTATGGCTACACCTTC. This codes for CASSSGGSNYGYTF.

The gene calls are TRBV12-3 or TRBV12-4 and TRBJ2-5; TRBD2 matches 7 bases. The CDR3 runs 15 residues. The V and J ends lost 2 bases and 5 bases, in that order; junction bases with no gene match: 8. The DNA of the CDR3 is TGTGCCAGCAGTTTAAATAGGGGAGGGAGTGAGACCCAGTACTTC. It yields the protein CASSLNRGGSETQYF.

A single count supports this clonotype. The rearrangement uses TRBV7-3 and TRBJ2-7, with D possibly being TRBD1 (5 bases). Germline lookup yields CDR1 SGHTA and CDR2 FQGTGA. V was cut by 0 bases and J by 3 bases, with 12 bases left in between. This CDR3 contains 15 residues. The CDR3 here is CASSLTRGGDYEQYF. In DNA, the CDR3 is TGTGCCAGCAGCTTAACTAGGGGTGGGGACTACGAGCAGTACTTC. Full variable domain (remainder filled in from reference TRBV7-3 and TRBJ2-7): GAGVSQTPSNKVTEKGKYVELRCDPISGHTALYWYRQSLGQGPEFLIYFQGTGAADDSGLPNDRFFAVRPEGSVSTLKIQRTERGDSAVYLCASSLTRGGDYEQYFGPGTRLTVT.

This CDR3 reads CASSFARSEKLFF. As DNA, the CDR3 is TGTGCCAGCAGTTTCGCCAGGAGCGAAAAACTGTTTTTT. This chain joins TRBV6-5 and TRBJ1-4, with unresolved D. Germline lookup yields CDR1 MNHEY and CDR2 SVGAGI. V lost 4 bases to trimming and J lost 8 bases, with 11 bases between them. The CDR3 covers 13 residues.

This clonotype was counted only a few times. The chain has TRBV27 and TRBJ2-5, with D perhaps being TRBD1 or TRBD2 (6 bases each). Trimming left V 5 bases short and J 5 bases short, with 12 bases between. This CDR3 comprises 13 residues. Germline CDR1 MNHEY, CDR2 SMNVEV (reference sequence). CDR3 DNA: TGTGCCAGCAGTCGAGGAGGGGGGGAGACCCAGTACTTC. Protein sequence: CASSRGGGETQYF.

Only a few counts were recorded for this clonotype. This chain links TRBV19 with TRBJ1-2; D is unresolved. Deletions cut 6 bases from V and 2 bases from J, with 22 bases between. CDR1 is LNHDA and CDR2 is SQIVND in the germline V gene (reference sequence). The CDR3 runs to 17 residues. CDR3 sequence (DNA): TGTGCCAGTAGAGAATGGTTAGGAGGGATACGGAACTATGGCTACACCTTC. Translating it yields CASREWLGGIRNYGYTF.

CDR3 protein: CSARDWTSGSNEQFF. The CDR3 bases are TGCAGTGCTAGAGATTGGACTAGCGGTAGCAATGAGCAGTTCTTC. The rearrangement joins TRBV20-1 to TRBJ2-1; 10 bases map to TRBD2. CDR1 and CDR2 (germline): DFQATT, SNEGSKA (reference sequence). This CDR3 has 15 residues. Unmatched junction bases numbered 5, after V lost 0 bases and J lost 6 bases.

The CDR3 nucleotides read TGCAGTGCCCCTGGGTTCGGTCGGACCCAGTACTTC. Its protein product is CSAPGFGRTQYF. The rearrangement links TRBV20-1 to TRBJ2-5; D call uncertain. CDR1 and CDR2 from the germline V gene are DFQATT and SNEGSKA (reference sequence). V shed 6 bases and J shed 7 bases, with 15 bases lying between them. The CDR3 consists of 12 residues.

V is TRBV21-1 and J is TRBJ2-1; the D call in the table, TRBD2, was not verified against the DNA. TRBV21-1 is an annotated pseudogene. The CDR3 covers 16 residues. The DNA of the CDR3 is TGTGCCAGCAGCAAAGTGCAGCGGGAGGGCCCCCATGAGCAGTTCTTC. This codes for CASSKVQREGPHEQFF.

In its sample, this clonotype was seen a few times. This sequence joins TRBV20-1 and TRBJ2-1; 7 bases agree with TRBD2. Germline trimming cut 7 bases from V and 3 bases from J; bases unmatched to any gene: 12. The CDR3 covers 15 residues. Germline assignment: CDR1 DFQATT and CDR2 SNEGSKA (reference sequence). CDR3 DNA: TGCAGTGTCCACGTGGGTTTAGCGGGCTACAATGAGCAGTTCTTC. Protein sequence: CSVHVGLAGYNEQFF.